The 22 T cell receptor beta chains given below trace back to one sample, sequenced in a study of a mutant IDH1 vaccine in newly diagnosed glioma. Their target antigens are unknown. Specified time point: week 47, end of study. The vaccine gave 300 ug of a 20-mer mutant IDH1 peptide subcutaneously per dose. Libraries were prepared by immunoSEQ multiplex PCR; TCRdb keeps only in-frame clonotypes and omits some of them. The table shows tens of thousands of clones, with more than 80% occurring only once. Sequences were derived from PBMCs, sampled from a glioma patient whose treatment included an IDH1 peptide vaccine. The origin of the receptors is a middle-aged man with glioma.

The chain combines TRBV7-2 with TRBJ2-7; possible D gene TRBD1, 5 bases. Trimming removed 5 bases at V and 4 bases at J, with 18 bases between. The CDR3 sequence is 15 residues long. In germline, CDR1 is SGHTA, CDR2 FQGNSA. CDR3 in DNA: TGTGCCAGCAGCCCCCCCCGGCAAGGGGCTTACGAGCAGTACTTC. Encoded protein: CASSPPRQGAYEQYF.

The rearrangement links TRBV5-8 to TRBJ2-6, with D perhaps TRBD1 (5 bases). V dropped 5 bases and J dropped 0 bases, with 15 bases sitting between them. CDR3 length equals 17 residues. The germline CDR1 and CDR2 sequences are SGHTS and YDEGEE. The CDR3 bases are TGTGCCAGCAGTCGGTGGCAGGGTGTCTCTGGGGCCAACGTCCTGACTTTC. It yields the protein CASSRWQGVSGANVLTF.

This rearrangement joins TRBV29-1 to TRBJ1-2; a weak D match, TRBD1 (6 bases). Germline-derived CDR1 and CDR2 are SQVTM and ANQGSEA. This CDR3 has 13 residues. V shed 4 bases and J shed 4 bases, with 13 bases lying between them. The CDR3 sequence is CSVGPAGAYGYTF. For the CDR3, the DNA is TGCAGCGTTGGGCCGGCAGGGGCCTATGGCTACACCTTC.

The chain couples TRBV7-2 to TRBJ2-1; TRBD2 aligns across 7 bases. The CDR3 sequence is 13 residues long. Germline CDR1 reads SGHTA; CDR2 reads FQGNSA. V dropped 7 bases and J dropped 7; count of bases not matched to a gene: 7. The CDR3 sequence: CASTRPGGNEQFF. The CDR3 region has the DNA TGTGCCAGCACCCGTCCCGGGGGGAATGAGCAGTTCTTC.

V gene TRBV7-2 combines with J gene TRBJ2-5, with 7 bases fitting TRBD2. The V gene end was trimmed by 1 base and the J gene end by 5 bases; junction bases not matched to a gene: 4. Germline CDR1 reads SGHTA; CDR2 reads FQGNSA. The CDR3 consists of 14 residues. The CDR3 nucleotides are TGTGCCAGCAGCTTAGGCGGGAGTTTTGAGACCCAGTACTTC. Translation: CASSLGGSFETQYF.

The J gene is TRBJ2-7, the V gene TRBV6-6, with unresolved D. The germline CDR1 and CDR2 sequences are MNHNY and SVGAGI (reference sequence). The CDR3 consists of 13 residues. Trimming removed 4 bases from V and 3 bases from J, with 10 bases in between. The CDR3: CASSSLPNYEQYF. The CDR3 DNA follows: TGTGCCAGCAGTTCCCTCCCGAACTACGAGCAGTACTTC.

As for this clone: The same CDR3 can be traced to other DNA sequences in this sample. The V call is TRBV30, the J call TRBJ1-1; a possible D gene is TRBD1 (6 bases). V lost 4 bases and J 6 bases, leaving 12 bases between the germline ends. This CDR3 has 12 residues. Germline CDR1 GTSNPN, CDR2 SVGIG (reference sequence). The CDR3 nucleotides are TGTGCCTGGACACAGGGATTCGCTGAAGCTTTCTTT. Amino acid sequence: CAWTQGFAEAFF.

The chain employs TRBV7-2 and TRBJ2-7; 11 bases are a match to TRBD1. V shed 4 bases, J shed 4 bases, and the junction held 6 bases outside the gene matches. The CDR3 is made up of 15 amino acids. Germline assignment: CDR1 SGHTA and CDR2 FQGNSA. The chain's CDR3 is CASSYSGTGGYEQYF. In DNA, the CDR3 is TGTGCCAGCAGCTACTCCGGGACAGGGGGTTACGAGCAGTACTTC.

This clone was recorded only once. This chain connects TRBV29-1 to TRBJ2-3; 11 bases agree with TRBD2. The CDR3 consists of 13 residues. Unmatched junction bases numbered 4, after V lost 5 bases and J lost 6 bases. Germline loops: CDR1 SQVTM, CDR2 ANQGSEA. The DNA of the CDR3 is TGCAGCGTTAAGACTAGCGGGGCTGATACGCAGTATTTT. This sequence encodes CSVKTSGADTQYF.

A few counts support this clone. The chain combines TRBV27 with TRBJ1-2; 8 bases agree with TRBD1. The V and J ends lost 5 bases and 8 bases, in that order; junction bases with no gene match: 7. The CDR3 sequence is 13 residues long. Looked up from germline, CDR1 is MNHEY and CDR2 is SMNVEV (reference sequence). CDR3 sequence reads: CASSGTGQGGYTF. The CDR3 nucleotides are TGTGCCAGCAGTGGAACCGGACAGGGAGGCTACACCTTC.

J is TRBJ2-3 and V is TRBV5-4; 16 bases are a match to TRBD2. V lost 3 bases and J lost 4; bases outside the gene matches: 2. Germline CDR1 is SGHNT and CDR2 is YYREEE (reference sequence). The CDR3 is made up of 16 amino acids. The CDR3 DNA reads as TGTGCCAGCAGCTGGGGACTAGCGGGAGGGCCAGATACGCAGTATTTT. It is translated as CASSWGLAGGPDTQYF.

The chain couples TRBV7-3 to TRBJ2-1, with D perhaps being TRBD1 or TRBD2 (5 bases each). This CDR3 comprises 12 residues. Trimming shortened V by 5 bases and J by 12 bases, and 14 bases separated the two germline ends. Germline V gene lookup returns CDR1 SGHTA and CDR2 FQGTGA. The CDR3 sequence is CASSPLGGMQFF. The CDR3, as DNA: TGTGCCAGCAGCCCCCTTGGGGGAATGCAGTTCTTC. Supplemented by reference TRBV7-3 and TRBJ2-1, the full variable domain reads GAGVSQTPSNKVTEKGKYVELRCDPISGHTALYWYRQSLGQGPEFLIYFQGTGAADDSGLPNDRFFAVRPEGSVSTLKIQRTERGDSAVYLCASSPLGGMQFFGPGTRLTVL.

V is TRBV11-2 and J is TRBJ1-2; a weak D match, TRBD1 (5 bases). Trimming removed 1 base at V and 4 bases at J, with 10 bases between. The germline CDR1 and CDR2 sequences are SGHAT and FQNNGV. The CDR3 totals 14 residues. The CDR3 is CASSLGWQGYGYTF. The DNA for the CDR3 is TGTGCCAGCAGCTTAGGCTGGCAGGGCTATGGCTACACCTTC.

The chain is built from TRBV6-1 and TRBJ1-3; D unresolved. The CDR3 consists of 14 residues. With 5 bases removed from V and 2 bases from J, the gap between germline ends came to 10 bases. Germline lookup yields CDR1 MNHNS and CDR2 SASEGT. The CDR3 is CASSLGGTGNTIYF. CDR3 coding DNA: TGTGCCAGCAGTCTAGGTGGGACTGGAAACACCATATATTTT.

The chain is built from TRBV7-2 and TRBJ2-7; D perhaps matches TRBD2 (5 bases). V lost 5 bases to trimming and J lost 2 bases, with 13 bases between them. This CDR3 has 14 amino acids. In germline, CDR1 is SGHTA, CDR2 FQGNSA. CDR3 region: CASSPGSFPYEQYF. In DNA, the CDR3 is TGTGCCAGCAGCCCGGGGAGCTTCCCCTACGAGCAGTACTTC.

The CDR3 sequence: CASSPITSGAFYEQYF. The DNA for the CDR3 is TGCGCCAGCAGCCCCATTACTAGCGGGGCCTTCTACGAGCAGTACTTC. The gene calls are TRBV5-1 and TRBJ2-7; 10 bases match TRBD2. The CDR3 has 16 amino acids. Germline V lookup: CDR1 SGHRS, CDR2 YFSETQ. Germline trimming cut 4 bases from V and 3 bases from J; bases unmatched to any gene: 10.

V is TRBV5-6 and J is TRBJ2-3; no definite D call. V lost 0 bases, J lost 0 bases, and 2 bases lay in between. Germline CDR1 and CDR2: SGHDT and YYEEEE. The CDR3 contains 13 residues. The CDR3 sequence: CASSLGSTDTQYF. CDR3 DNA sequence: TGTGCCAGCAGCTTGGGGAGCACAGATACGCAGTATTTT.

The chain recombines TRBV9 with TRBJ2-5; D remains ambiguous. Germline assignment: CDR1 SGDLS and CDR2 YYNGEE. The CDR3 has 15 amino acids. V was shortened by 0 bases and J by 4 bases, with 13 bases between the two germline ends. The CDR3 DNA follows: TGTGCCAGCAGCGTAGGCGGCTTAACGGGAGAGACCCAGTACTTC. It specifies CASSVGGLTGETQYF.

The V gene is TRBV18, the J gene TRBJ1-2, with D tentatively TRBD1 (5 bases). V was shortened by 3 bases and J by 8 bases, with 13 bases between the two germline ends. The CDR3 totals 13 residues. From germline, CDR1 is KGHSH and CDR2 LQKENI. CDR3: CASSPFPGKGYTF. CDR3 nucleotides: TGTGCCAGCTCACCCTTTCCAGGGAAGGGCTACACCTTC.

The CDR3 loop reads CASSFNWGGVEQYF. CDR3 DNA sequence: TGTGCCAGCAGTTTCAACTGGGGGGGAGTCGAGCAGTACTTC. The chain is built from TRBV27 and TRBJ2-7; the match to TRBD2 covers 7 bases. The CDR3 contains 14 residues. J gave up 6 bases and V 3 bases, and 8 bases lay outside the gene matches. Germline values: CDR1 MNHEY, CDR2 SMNVEV (reference sequence).

This clone appeared a single time. V is TRBV7-9 and J is TRBJ2-7, with unresolved D. Germline assignment: CDR1 SEHNR and CDR2 FQNEAQ (reference sequence). This CDR3 has 16 amino acids. V lost 1 base and J lost 0, with 13 bases in between. The CDR3, as DNA: TGTGCCAGCAGCTTAGTTCTGGCGACCAGCTCCTACGAGCAGTACTTC. Protein product: CASSLVLATSSYEQYF.

This rearrangement joins TRBV13 to TRBJ2-4; D call uncertain. Per the germline V gene, CDR1 is PRHDT and CDR2 is FYEKMQ (reference sequence). The CDR3 covers 14 residues. Deletions cut 7 bases from V and 0 bases from J, with 10 bases between. CDR3: CASKKATAKNIQYF. The CDR3 DNA reads TGTGCCAGCAAGAAAGCTACAGCCAAAAACATTCAGTACTTC. The whole variable domain, remainder taken from reference TRBV13 and TRBJ2-4, is AAGVIQSPRHLIKEKRETATLKCYPIPRHDTVYWYQQGPGQDPQFLISFYEKMQSDKGSIPDRFSAQQFSDYHSELNMSSLELGDSALYFCASKKATAKNIQYFGAGTRLSVL.